Below, 2 T cell receptor beta chains from the same sample are listed, as sequenced in a study of blood T cells in healthy people across ages. A second PCR, run for roughly 7 to 11 cycles, used a sample-barcoded 5' primer plus a J-beta primer mix. TCRdb passed the 5' RACE reads through MiXCR, listing each CDR3 protein once. This table holds about a million distinct CDR3 sequences, about 51% found once. Material for sequencing was blood. Source of these receptors: a woman between 55 and 75 years old in good health.

This clonotype was picked up a small number of times. V is TRBV5-1 and J is TRBJ2-7, with 14 bases identical to TRBD2. V gave up 3 bases and J gave up 2 bases; unmatched junction bases: 7. This CDR3 contains 17 residues. The germline gives CDR1 SGHRS, CDR2 YFSETQ. CDR3 region: CASSSSTSGRVTYEQYF. The CDR3 DNA reads TGCGCCAGCAGCTCCTCGACTAGCGGGAGGGTTACCTACGAGCAGTACTTC.

A word on this clonotype: The junction differs from germline at one of its ends, possibly a read error. This rearrangement joins TRBV20-1 to TRBJ2-1, with D tentatively TRBD2 (6 bases). The CDR3 totals 16 residues. CDR1 is DFQATT, CDR2 SNEGSKA, per germline (reference sequence). The CDR3 loop is CGASGIVGGLYNEQFF. Written as DNA, the CDR3 is TGCGGTGCTAGTGGAATTGTGGGAGGACTCTACAATGAGCAGTTCTTC.